These 15 T cell receptor beta chains were sequenced from one sample in a study of cytomegalovirus exposure and HLA in healthy donors. PCR primers comprised 60 Vbeta and 13 Jbeta primers. TCRdb keeps only in-frame clones here, not all; method: immunoSEQ multiplex PCR. Among 95,000 to 150,000 clones listed, 75% to 90% were seen once. Sequenced: PBMCs. Receptors were obtained from a man younger than 35 in good health and CMV-seropositive.

This chain uses TRBV5-1 with TRBJ1-3, with D unresolved. The CDR3 totals 14 residues. Germline assignment: CDR1 SGHRS and CDR2 YFSETQ. Trimming removed 3 bases from V and 2 bases from J, with 9 bases in between. CDR3 amino acids: CASSSDGAGNTIYF. The CDR3 DNA reads as TGCGCCAGCAGCTCGGACGGGGCTGGAAACACCATATATTTT.

V gene TRBV6-6 combines with J gene TRBJ2-1; maybe TRBD1 (7 bases). The CDR3 is 16 amino acids. CDR1 MNHNY and CDR2 SVGAGI come from the germline V gene (reference sequence). The V end lost 8 bases, the J end lost 0 bases, and 17 bases lay between the germline ends. The CDR3, as DNA: TGTGCCAGCCTCCTCCAGGGGGGAAGCTCCTACAATGAGCAGTTCTTC. Its translation: CASLLQGGSSYNEQFF.

J is TRBJ2-2 and V is TRBV10-3, with 9 bases matching TRBD1. The ends lost 2 bases at V and 4 bases at J; junction bases unmatched: 5. The V gene's germline CDR1 is ENHRY and CDR2 SYGVKD. The CDR3 contains 16 residues. This CDR3 reads CAISETGGTGTGELFF. CDR3 DNA sequence: TGTGCCATCAGTGAGACAGGGGGCACTGGCACCGGGGAGCTGTTTTTT.

The table lists this clone with a few counts. One junction end does not reproduce the germline sequence, and a read error may be involved. This chain connects TRBV19 to TRBJ1-6; D gene uncertain. The germline V gene has CDR1 LNHDA and CDR2 SQIVND (reference sequence). The CDR3 extends over 12 amino acids. The CDR3, as DNA: TGTGCCAGTAGTATAGCGGCACAGCCCTCGAATTTT. It translates to CASSIAAQPSNF.

V gene TRBV6-5 combines with J gene TRBJ1-3, with D unclear. Germline V gene data show CDR1 as MNHEY and CDR2 as SVGAGI. The V gene lost 6 bases and the J gene lost 0 bases, with 12 bases spanning the gap. The CDR3 is 15 residues long. The CDR3 bases are TGTGCCAGCAGATCCTGGACTGACTCTGGAAACACCATATATTTT. Translating it yields CASRSWTDSGNTIYF.

The V call is TRBV19, the J call TRBJ2-3; D is perhaps TRBD2 (5 bases). This CDR3 region has 12 residues. CDR1 LNHDA and CDR2 SQIVND come from the germline V gene (reference sequence). Trimming stripped 3 bases from V and 6 bases from J, with 7 bases between. The CDR3 is CASSIGVDTQYF. The DNA for the CDR3 is TGTGCCAGTAGTATCGGGGTGGATACGCAGTATTTT.

This rearrangement joins TRBV7-9 to TRBJ2-5; weak D call: TRBD2 (6 bases). The CDR3 totals 14 residues. Germline V lookup: CDR1 SEHNR, CDR2 FQNEAQ (reference sequence). Trimming shortened V by 5 bases and J by 8 bases, and 18 bases separated the two germline ends. The CDR3: CASSLPGQGGTQYF. For the CDR3, the DNA is TGTGCCAGCAGCCTCCCCGGGCAGGGAGGCACCCAGTACTTC. The complete variable domain, with remaining parts taken from reference TRBV7-9 and TRBJ2-5, reads DTGVSQNPRHKITKRGQNVTFRCDPISEHNRLYWYRQTLGQGPEFLTYFQNEAQLEKSRLLSDRFSAERPKGSFSTLEIQRTEQGDSAMYLCASSLPGQGGTQYFGPGTRLLVL.

The rearrangement joins TRBV5-1 to TRBJ2-7, with 9 bases lining up with TRBD1. CDR1 is SGHRS, CDR2 YFSETQ, per germline. J lost 1 base, V lost 3 bases, and 5 bases had no gene match. The CDR3 runs to 15 residues. This CDR3 reads CASSSPGQGSYEQYF. CDR3 bases: TGCGCCAGCAGCTCTCCGGGACAGGGTTCCTACGAGCAGTACTTC. The variable domain in full, with the rest retrieved from reference TRBV5-1 and TRBJ2-7, is KAGVTQTPRYLIKTRGQQVTLSCSPISGHRSVSWYQQTPGQGLQFLFEYFSETQRNKGNFPGRFSGRQFSNSRSEMNVSTLELGDSALYLCASSSPGQGSYEQYFGPGTRLTVT.

The V and J genes are TRBV2 and TRBJ1-2, with D maybe TRBD1 (5 bases). The V and J ends lost 6 bases and 11 bases respectively, with 19 bases between them. Per germline, CDR1 SNHLY and CDR2 FYNNEI. CDR3 length: 13 amino acids. In nucleotides, the CDR3 is TGTGCCAGCAGCCGACTGACAGCCGAAAGTTACACCTTC. It is translated as CASSRLTAESYTF.

The chain combines TRBV6-1 with TRBJ2-2; maybe TRBD2 (7 bases). This CDR3 region has 17 residues. Deletions cut 3 bases from V and 3 bases from J, with 17 bases between. From germline, CDR1 is MNHNS and CDR2 SASEGT. CDR3 DNA sequence: TGTGCCAGCAGTGAGTCCACGGGGGGCGCAGACACCGGGGAGCTGTTTTTT. Its protein is CASSESTGGADTGELFF.

V and J are TRBV12-5 and TRBJ2-7, with 7 bases fitting TRBD2. Trimming removed 4 bases from V and 0 bases from J; junction bases left unmatched: 9. This CDR3 comprises 16 residues. From germline, CDR1 is LGHNT and CDR2 FRNRAP. The CDR3 sequence: CASGSLPGGYSYEQYF. The CDR3 DNA is TGTGCTAGTGGTTCCCTCCCGGGGGGTTACTCCTACGAGCAGTACTTC.

This clone was found a few times. The chain joins TRBV18 to TRBJ1-1; a weak D match, TRBD1 (5 bases). V gave up 11 bases and J gave up 1 base, with 14 bases separating them. Germline CDR1 KGHSH, CDR2 LQKENI. The CDR3 contains 13 residues. CDR3: CAPPDKANTEAFF. The DNA for the CDR3 is TGTGCCCCTCCGGACAAGGCGAACACTGAAGCTTTCTTT.

The chain couples TRBV6-6 to TRBJ1-2; 7 nucleotides align to TRBD1. Germline assignment: CDR1 MNHNY and CDR2 SVGAGI (reference sequence). The CDR3 sequence is 15 residues long. The trim removed 4 bases at V and 2 bases at J, leaving 7 bases unmatched. The CDR3 coding sequence is TGTGCCAGCAGTTTAGCAGGCAGGGGGAACTATGGCTACACCTTC. It is translated as CASSLAGRGNYGYTF.

The sample holds a few counts of this clone. Since a far larger clone is one base different, this is likely a read error. The CDR3 spells CASSYSAGHSAFF. Written as DNA, the CDR3 is TGTGCCAGCAGTTACTCGGCGGGGCATTCGGCTTTCTTT. The rearrangement uses TRBV6-6 and TRBJ1-1; a possible D gene is TRBD1 (5 bases). Per germline, CDR1 MNHNY and CDR2 SVGAGI (reference sequence). V was pared by 0 bases and J by 11 bases, with 13 bases between. The CDR3 consists of 13 residues.

The gene calls are TRBV19 and TRBJ1-1, with D possibly being TRBD1 (5 bases). Germline assignment: CDR1 LNHDA and CDR2 SQIVND (reference sequence). V shed 6 bases and J shed 1 base, with 15 bases lying between them. The CDR3 loop spans 15 amino acids. CDR3 amino acids: CASSWALGGNTEAFF. In nucleotides, the CDR3 is TGTGCCAGTAGCTGGGCTCTGGGGGGGAACACTGAAGCTTTCTTT.